The clone carrying this T cell receptor beta chain was seen repeatedly, ten times or more. Antigen specificity is unknown. The data are from a study of blood T cells in healthy people across ages. The CDR3 is 15 amino acids. CDR1 is SGHAT and CDR2 is FQNNGV in the germline V gene. J was trimmed by 6 bases and V by 2 bases; bases with no gene match: 3. Overall study findings and caveats: A conclusive naive versus antigen-experienced comparison was prevented by the unsorted PBMCs.

Together with a sample-barcoded 5' primer, a J-beta primer mix was included in a second PCR lasting roughly 7 to 11 cycles. A single record per CDR3 protein comes from TCRdb applying MiXCR to the 5' RACE reads. Of 630,000 or so distinct CDR3 sequences in the sample, 25% to 35% are singletons; the top ten hold about a sixth. The source is a woman of 80 years or more in good health. This chain uses TRBV11-2 with TRBJ2-7, with 14 bases identical to TRBD2. Sequenced input: blood. The CDR3 protein is CASSLRLAGGREQYF. The CDR3, as DNA: TGTGCCAGCAGCTTACGACTAGCGGGGGGGCGCGAGCAGTACTTC.